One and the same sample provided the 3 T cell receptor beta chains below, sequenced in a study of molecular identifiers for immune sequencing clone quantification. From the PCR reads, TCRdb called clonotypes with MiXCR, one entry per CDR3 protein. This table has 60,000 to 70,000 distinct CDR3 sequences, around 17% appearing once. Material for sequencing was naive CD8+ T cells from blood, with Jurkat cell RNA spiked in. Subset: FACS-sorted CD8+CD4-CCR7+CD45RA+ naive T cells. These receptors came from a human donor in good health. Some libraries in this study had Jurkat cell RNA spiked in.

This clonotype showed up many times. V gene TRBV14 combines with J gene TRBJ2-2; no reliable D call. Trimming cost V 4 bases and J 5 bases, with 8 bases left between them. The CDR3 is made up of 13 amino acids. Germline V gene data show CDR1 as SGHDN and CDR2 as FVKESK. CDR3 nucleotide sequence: TGTGCCAGCAGCCCCTACCCGACCGGGGAGCTGTTTTTT. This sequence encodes CASSPYPTGELFF.

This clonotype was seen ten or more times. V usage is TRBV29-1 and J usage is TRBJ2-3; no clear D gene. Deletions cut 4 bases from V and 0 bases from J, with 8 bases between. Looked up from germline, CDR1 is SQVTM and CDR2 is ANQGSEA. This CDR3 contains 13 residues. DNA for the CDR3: TGCAGCGTTGCGGTCAGTAGCACAGATACGCAGTATTTT. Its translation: CSVAVSSTDTQYF.

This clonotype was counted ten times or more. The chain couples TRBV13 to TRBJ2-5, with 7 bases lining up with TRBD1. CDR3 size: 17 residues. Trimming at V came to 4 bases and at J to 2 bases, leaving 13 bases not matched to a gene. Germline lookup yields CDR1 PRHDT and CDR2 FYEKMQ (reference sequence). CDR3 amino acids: CASSWVRGTEEQETQYF. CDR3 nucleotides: TGTGCCAGCAGCTGGGTAAGAGGGACAGAGGAGCAAGAGACCCAGTACTTC.